These 10 T cell receptor beta chains were all obtained from the same sample, sequenced in a study of shared clonotypes between healthy human individuals. Repertoires were generated with immunoSEQ multiplex PCR, while TCRdb's copy carries only in-frame clones and drops some. The sample carries around 2,000,000 clones, over 85% recorded once. CD8 cells classed as naive were CD45RO-negative and positively selected for CCR7, excluding terminally differentiated effector memory CD45RA+ cells. Sequenced input: naive CD8+ T cells sorted from blood. These receptors came from a man aged 18 to 35 in good health.

In its sample, this clone was seen once. The chain recombines TRBV28 with TRBJ2-2, with a tentative D call TRBD2 (7 bases). CDR1 and CDR2 from the germline V gene are MDHEN and SYDVKM. The germline V and J ends were trimmed by 2 bases and 6 bases, with 13 bases remaining between them. The CDR3 extends over 15 amino acids. Written as DNA, the CDR3 is TGTGCCAGCAGTTTACGGGGGGCTGTGGCCGGGGAGCTGTTTTTT. This translates into CASSLRGAVAGELFF.

The chain carries TRBV10-3 and TRBJ2-1; the match to TRBD2 covers 9 bases. CDR1 is ENHRY, CDR2 SYGVKD, per germline. Trimming cost V 2 bases and J 6 bases; bases outside gene matches: 5. The length of the CDR3 is 15 residues. Here the CDR3 reads CAISEPREGRNEQFF. The CDR3 nucleotides are TGTGCCATCAGTGAGCCGCGGGAGGGCCGCAATGAGCAGTTCTTC.

On this clone: Other DNA sequences within the sample encode an identical CDR3. The rearrangement uses TRBV27 and TRBJ1-5; possibly TRBD1 for D (5 bases). CDR1 is MNHEY, CDR2 SMNVEV, per germline (reference sequence). Trimming stripped 2 bases from V and 6 bases from J, with 5 bases between. This CDR3 region has 12 residues. DNA for the CDR3: TGTGCCAGCAGTTTACAGGGTCAGCCCCAGCATTTT. It encodes CASSLQGQPQHF.

This chain joins TRBV7-9 and TRBJ1-5, with D perhaps matching TRBD1 (5 bases). Germline V gene data show CDR1 as SEHNR and CDR2 as FQNEAQ (reference sequence). CDR3 length: 14 amino acids. Trimming shortened V by 1 base and J by 6 bases, and 10 bases separated the two germline ends. The CDR3 spells CASSLEQGGQPQHF. CDR3 DNA sequence: TGTGCCAGCAGCTTAGAGCAGGGAGGTCAGCCCCAGCATTTT.

The chain links TRBV4-1 to TRBJ1-2, with D unclear. The ends were cut back, 1 base at V and 0 bases at J, with 12 bases in the middle. The CDR3 is made up of 16 amino acids. Germline V gene sequence: CDR1 MGHRA, CDR2 YSYEKL. CDR3 in amino acids: CASSQGSYPTNYGYTF. The CDR3 DNA reads as TGCGCCAGCAGCCAAGGGTCCTACCCTACTAACTATGGCTACACCTTC.

The chain links TRBV7-9 to TRBJ2-3; D may be TRBD1 or TRBD2 (6 bases each). The CDR3 has 17 residues. The germline V gene encodes CDR1 SEHNR and CDR2 FQNEAQ (reference sequence). Deletions cut 6 bases from V and 4 bases from J, with 23 bases between. CDR3 bases: TGTGCCAGCAGTAGTCCCTCCGGGGGCGAGTGGGCAGATACGCAGTATTTT. Protein: CASSSPSGGEWADTQYF.

The chain has TRBV2 and TRBJ2-7; 9 bases are shared with TRBD2. Germline CDR1 and CDR2: SNHLY and FYNNEI. The V and J ends lost 8 bases and 0 bases, in that order; junction bases with no gene match: 8. The CDR3 has 15 amino acids. The CDR3 spells CASESSGASSYEQYF. The CDR3, as DNA: TGTGCCAGCGAATCTAGCGGGGCCAGCTCCTACGAGCAGTACTTC.

The genes are TRBV10-3 and TRBJ1-4, with D uncertain. The V end lost 3 bases, the J end lost 8 bases, and 10 bases lay between the germline ends. Germline values: CDR1 ENHRY, CDR2 SYGVKD. The CDR3 consists of 13 residues. Here the CDR3 reads CAISDSGWEKLFF. CDR3 DNA: TGTGCCATCAGTGATTCGGGCTGGGAAAAACTGTTTTTT.

CDR3 nucleotide sequence: TGTGCCAGCAGCCTCCTGCGGTTTGGGGATGAGCAGTTCTTC. It translates to CASSLLRFGDEQFF. This chain uses TRBV7-6 with TRBJ2-1; D is unclear. The CDR3 contains 14 residues. Trimming left V 5 bases short and J 8 bases short, with 16 bases between. The germline V gene has CDR1 SGHVS and CDR2 FNYEAQ.

V is TRBV30 and J is TRBJ2-2; TRBD2 might be the D (6 bases). Germline CDR1 is GTSNPN and CDR2 is SVGIG (reference sequence). Trimming removed 4 bases from V and 7 bases from J, with 13 bases in between. The CDR3 is made up of 13 amino acids. The CDR3 sequence: CAWKEGWVGELFF. The CDR3 DNA reads TGTGCCTGGAAGGAGGGATGGGTCGGGGAGCTGTTTTTT. The variable domain in full, completed from reference TRBV30 and TRBJ2-2, reads SQTIHQWPATLVQPVGSPLSLECTVEGTSNPNLYWYRQAAGRGLQLLFYSVGIGQISSEVPQNLSASRPQDRQFILSSKKLLLSDSGFYLCAWKEGWVGELFFGEGSRLTVL.